Below, one TCR beta chain is given with its context. The antigen is not known. V dropped 2 bases and J dropped 2 bases, with 10 bases sitting between them. CDR1 SNHLY and CDR2 FYNNEI come from the germline V gene. CDR3 size: 14 residues. Researchers reported that CD8 memory united CD45RO+ cells with CCR7-negative CD45RA+ TemRA cells. The data were taken from a study of shared clonotypes between healthy human individuals. Clones were read by immunoSEQ multiplex PCR, and TCRdb kept only the in-frame ones, dropping some. The table records over 100,000 clones, roughly two thirds of them present only once. Findings of the study overall: Among non-shared clonotypes, generation probabilities were lower than among those shared by all four donors. Sorted-subset sequencing was shown by rarefaction to be incomplete despite large depth. It was anticipated that sequencing depth would influence how many clonotypes donors shared.

The V call is TRBV2, the J call TRBJ2-7; weak D call: TRBD1 (6 bases). The TCR sequence derives from a woman in her 30s in good health. The sequencing input was memory CD8+ T cells sorted from blood. Subset specified: CD45RO+ cells pooled with CCR7-negative TemRA cells. CDR3 nucleotides: TGTGCCAGCAGTGAACTCCAGGGGCCCTACGAGCAGTACTTC. Translating it yields CASSELQGPYEQYF.